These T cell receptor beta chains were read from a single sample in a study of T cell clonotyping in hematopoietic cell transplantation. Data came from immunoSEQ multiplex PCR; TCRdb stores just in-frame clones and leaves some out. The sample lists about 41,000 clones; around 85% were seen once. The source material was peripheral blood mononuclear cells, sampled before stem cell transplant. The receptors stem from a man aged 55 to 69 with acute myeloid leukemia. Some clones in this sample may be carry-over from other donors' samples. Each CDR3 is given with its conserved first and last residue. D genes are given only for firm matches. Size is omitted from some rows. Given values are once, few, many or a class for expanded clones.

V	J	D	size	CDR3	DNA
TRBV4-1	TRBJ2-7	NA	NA	CASSQDRAPGGEQYF	TGCGCCAGCAGCCAGGACAGGGCGCCGGGGGGAGAGCAGTACTTC
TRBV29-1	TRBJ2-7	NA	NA	CSVARGTYYEQYF	TGCAGCGTCGCCAGAGGAACCTACTACGAGCAGTACTTC
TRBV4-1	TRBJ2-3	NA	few	CASSQGGPEDTQYF	TGCGCCAGCAGCCAGGGGGGCCCTGAGGATACGCAGTATTTT
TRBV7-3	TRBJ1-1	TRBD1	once	CASSSTGGRTEAFF	TGTGCCAGCAGCTCCACAGGGGGCAGGACTGAAGCTTTCTTT
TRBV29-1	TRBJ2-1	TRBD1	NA	CSVEDPRTGEFNEQFF	TGCAGCGTTGAAGATCCTAGGACAGGGGAGTTCAATGAGCAGTTCTTC
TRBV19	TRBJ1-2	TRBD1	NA	CASSIERGRLYGYTF	TGTGCCAGTAGTATAGAAAGGGGGCGCCTCTATGGCTACACCTTC
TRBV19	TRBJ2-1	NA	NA	CASSIVPAAYNEQFF	TGTGCCAGTAGTATAGTCCCGGCCGCCTACAATGAGCAGTTCTTC
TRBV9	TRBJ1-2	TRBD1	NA	CASSPSRGFNGYTF	TGTGCCAGCAGCCCTAGCAGGGGGTTCAACGGCTACACCTTC
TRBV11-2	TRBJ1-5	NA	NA	CASSLDRDNQPQHF	TGTGCCAGCAGCTTGGACAGAGACAATCAGCCCCAGCATTTT
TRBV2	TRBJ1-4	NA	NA	CASTDATNEKLFF	TGTGCCAGTACGGACGCAACTAATGAAAAACTGTTTTTT
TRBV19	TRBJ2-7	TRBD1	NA	CASSILAGQGSHEQYF	TGTGCCAGTAGTATTTTGGCGGGACAGGGGTCCCACGAGCAGTACTTC
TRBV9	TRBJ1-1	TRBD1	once	CASSEGQGAAEAFF	TGTGCCAGCAGCGAGGGACAGGGTGCTGCTGAAGCTTTCTTT
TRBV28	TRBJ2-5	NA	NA	CASSQVPLLQETQYF	TGTGCCAGCTCGCAGGTGCCCTTACTCCAAGAGACCCAGTACTTC
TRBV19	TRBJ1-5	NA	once	CASREQISNQPQHF	TGTGCCAGTAGGGAACAGATTAGCAATCAGCCCCAGCATTTT
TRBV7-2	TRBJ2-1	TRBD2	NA	CASSPPGGYYNEQFF	TGTGCCAGCAGCCCCCCGGGGGGTTACTACAATGAGCAGTTCTTC
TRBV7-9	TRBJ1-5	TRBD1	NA	CASSPSTGTGERHF	TGTGCCAGCAGCCCTAGTACGGGGACAGGGGAACGGCATTTT
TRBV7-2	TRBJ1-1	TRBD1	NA	CASSLGMRQGLWNTEAFF	TGTGCCAGCAGCTTAGGGATGAGACAGGGCCTGTGGAACACTGAAGCTTTCTTT
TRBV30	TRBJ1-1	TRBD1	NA	CAWSEGQRIAFF	TGTGCCTGGAGTGAGGGACAGAGGATAGCTTTCTTT
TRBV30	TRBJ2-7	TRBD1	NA	CAWSSGQPTSGEQYF	TGTGCCTGGAGTTCGGGACAGCCCACGTCCGGCGAGCAGTACTTC
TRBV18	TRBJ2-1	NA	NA	CASSPSTGDGLQTYNEQFF	TGTGCCAGCTCACCGAGTACGGGGGACGGCCTCCAAACATACAATGAGCAGTTCTTC
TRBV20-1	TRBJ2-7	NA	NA	CRGRDTFF	TGCAGGGGGCGGGACACCTTCTTC
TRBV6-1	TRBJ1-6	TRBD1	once	CASSETGQGTGSPLHF	TGTGCCAGCAGTGAAACGGGACAGGGGACGGGTTCACCCCTCCACTTT
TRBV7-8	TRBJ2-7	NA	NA	CASSSAYEQYF	TGTGCCAGCAGCTCTGCCTACGAGCAGTACTTC
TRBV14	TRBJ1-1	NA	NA	CASSQVGGGWTEAFF	TGTGCCAGCAGCCAAGTGGGGGGGGGTTGGACTGAAGCTTTCTTT
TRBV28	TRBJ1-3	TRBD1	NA	CASSPPRTGVGNTIYF	TGTGCCAGCAGTCCCCCAAGGACAGGGGTGGGAAACACCATATATTTT
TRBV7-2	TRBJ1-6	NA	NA	CASSLADKGRYNSPLHF	TGTGCCAGCAGCTTAGCGGACAAGGGGCGCTATAATTCACCCCTCCACTTT
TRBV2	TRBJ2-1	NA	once	CASSEFLSYNEQFF	TGTGCCAGCAGTGAGTTTCTCTCCTACAATGAGCAGTTCTTC